What follows are 8 T cell receptor beta chains derived from one specimen sequenced in a study of CD4+ T cells in melanoma. Sequenced by immunoSEQ multiplex PCR; TCRdb stores in-frame clones only, minus some. Here the sample spans roughly 12,000 clones, about 70% being singletons. Material for sequencing was cells from a culture (not recorded whether cultured in vitro). The receptors stem from a human donor with melanoma.

The gene calls are TRBV2 and TRBJ2-2; 11 positions match TRBD1. The germline gives CDR1 SNHLY, CDR2 FYNNEI. The CDR3 totals 17 residues. The V segment lost 6 bases and the J segment 1 base; nucleotides outside the gene matches: 7. The CDR3 DNA is TGTGCCAGCAGATGGGGACAGGGGGGCCTGAACACCGGGGAGCTGTTTTTT. The encoded protein is CASRWGQGGLNTGELFF.

This clone turned up a few times. V and J are TRBV2 and TRBJ1-4, with D possibly TRBD1 on 5 matching bases. Between the trimmed V and J ends, which lost 6 bases and 5 bases, there was a span of 16 bases. The V gene's germline CDR1 is SNHLY and CDR2 FYNNEI. The CDR3 loop spans 15 amino acids. This chain's CDR3 is CASRAGGGKNEKLFF. CDR3 coding DNA: TGTGCCAGCAGGGCAGGCGGGGGTAAGAATGAAAAACTGTTTTTT.

The count of this clone is one. The rearrangement joins TRBV5-1 to TRBJ2-1; D could derive from TRBD1 or TRBD2 (5 bases each). V lost 1 base, J lost 4 bases, and 6 bases lay in between. This CDR3 contains 13 residues. Germline CDR1 SGHRS, CDR2 YFSETQ. For the CDR3, the DNA is TGCGCCAGCAGCTTGTGGGGGTACAATGAGCAGTTCTTC. Translated: CASSLWGYNEQFF.

The CDR3 protein is CAWNRALSRGYTF. The CDR3 region has the DNA TGTGCCTGGAACAGGGCTCTCTCTCGCGGCTACACCTTC. The V gene is TRBV30, the J gene TRBJ1-2; D might be TRBD1 (6 bases). Germline CDR1 GTSNPN, CDR2 SVGIG (reference sequence). The CDR3 runs to 13 residues. Trimming took off 4 bases at V and 8 bases at J, with 17 bases between the two ends.

The rearrangement joins TRBV7-2 to TRBJ2-7; TRBD2 might be the D (5 bases). This CDR3 comprises 13 residues. Germline V gives CDR1 SGHTA, CDR2 FQGNSA. With 3 bases removed from V and 7 bases from J, the gap between germline ends came to 13 bases. DNA for the CDR3: TGTGCCAGCAGCTTGATTACTAGAAATGAGCAGTACTTC. Its protein product is CASSLITRNEQYF.

As DNA, the CDR3 is TGTGCCAGCAGCTTATCCGAATTGAGGGCGAACACCGGGGAGCTGTTTTTT. Its translation: CASSLSELRANTGELFF. This chain links TRBV7-3 with TRBJ2-2; D possibly corresponds to TRBD2 (5 bases). V lost 2 bases and J lost 0, with 13 bases in between. CDR1 is SGHTA and CDR2 is FQGTGA in the germline V gene. There are 17 residues in the CDR3.

This clone was counted once. J is TRBJ1-1 and V is TRBV5-4; possibly TRBD1 for D (5 bases). CDR1 SGHNT and CDR2 YYREEE come from the germline V gene (reference sequence). The CDR3 runs to 16 residues. Between the trimmed V and J ends, which lost 0 bases and 0 bases, there was a span of 12 bases. The CDR3 region is CASSLGGKRVNTEAFF. In DNA, the CDR3 is TGTGCCAGCAGCTTGGGGGGGAAGAGGGTGAACACTGAAGCTTTCTTT.

The CDR3 DNA sequence: TGTGCCAGCTATGGGGGTCGCCCCGGGTACGATGAGCAGTTCTTC. This encodes CASYGGRPGYDEQFF. This chain joins TRBV11-2 and TRBJ2-1; perhaps D is TRBD1 or TRBD2 (5 bases each). CDR3 length: 15 amino acids. Germline loops: CDR1 SGHAT, CDR2 FQNNGV. V gave up 8 bases and J gave up 8 bases, with 22 bases separating them.